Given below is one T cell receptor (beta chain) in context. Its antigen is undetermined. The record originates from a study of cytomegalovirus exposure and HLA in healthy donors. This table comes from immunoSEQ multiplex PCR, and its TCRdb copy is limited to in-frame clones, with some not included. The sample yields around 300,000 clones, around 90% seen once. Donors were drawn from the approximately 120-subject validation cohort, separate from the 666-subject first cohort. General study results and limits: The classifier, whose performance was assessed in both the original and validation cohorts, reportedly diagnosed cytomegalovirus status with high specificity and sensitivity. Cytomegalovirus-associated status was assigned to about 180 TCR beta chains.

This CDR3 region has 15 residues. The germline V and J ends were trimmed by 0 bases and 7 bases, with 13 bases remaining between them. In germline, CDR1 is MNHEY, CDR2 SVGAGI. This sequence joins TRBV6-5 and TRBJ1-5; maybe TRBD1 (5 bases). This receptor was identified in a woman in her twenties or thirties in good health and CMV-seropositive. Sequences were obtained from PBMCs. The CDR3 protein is CASSYSRGGSQPQHF. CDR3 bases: TGTGCCAGCAGTTACTCCCGGGGGGGATCGCAGCCCCAGCATTTT.